Listed here are 2 T cell receptor beta chains from one sample, sequenced in a study of blood T cell repertoires in COVID-19. Method: immunoSEQ multiplex PCR; TCRdb's copy keeps in-frame clones and lacks some. This sample carries roughly 350,000 clones, around 87% of them seen once, and the ten largest clones take approximately 4%. The sequenced sample was peripheral blood. The source is a woman aged 45-65 years with active or convalescent COVID-19.

This chain joins TRBV25-1 and TRBJ1-4, with D unclear. This CDR3 is built from 14 residues. Per germline, CDR1 MGHDK and CDR2 SYGVNS. Trimming removed 2 bases from V and 7 bases from J, with 11 bases in between. CDR3 coding DNA: TGTGCCAGCAGTGAACTTCCGGTTCCTGAAAAACTGTTTTTT. Amino acid sequence: CASSELPVPEKLFF. The full variable domain, its missing parts supplied by reference TRBV25-1 and TRBJ1-4, is EADIYQTPRYLVIGTGKKITLECSQTMGHDKMYWYQQDPGMELHLIHYSYGVNSTEKGDLSSESTVSRIRTEHFPLTLESARPSHTSQYLCASSELPVPEKLFFGSGTQLSVL.

V usage is TRBV25-1 and J usage is TRBJ1-1; 9 bases align to TRBD1. After removal of 3 bases from V and 10 bases from J, the junction contained 6 bases not matched to a gene. CDR3 length: 13 amino acids. Germline V gene lookup returns CDR1 MGHDK and CDR2 SYGVNS. The chain's CDR3 is CASSDNRGRGAFF. In nucleotides, the CDR3 is TGTGCCAGCAGTGATAACAGGGGGCGCGGAGCTTTCTTT.